This is a list of T cell receptor beta chains from one sample in a study of esophageal squamous cell carcinoma under preoperative chemotherapy. One entry per CDR3 protein, called by TCRdb with MiXCR from the PCR reads. The sample holds around 12,000 distinct CDR3 sequences, 45% to 60% seen once. Sampling took place from a patient given preoperative chemotherapy. These receptors came from a human donor with esophageal squamous cell carcinoma. The donor label of this sample is uncertain. Each CDR3 is given with its conserved first and last residue. A D gene is named only where the DNA matches it firmly. Clone size appears in some rows only: once, few, many, or a class for an expanded clone.

few	TRBD2	TRBV6-1	TRBJ2-7	CASSGPLAGGIFYEQYF	TGTGCCAGCAGCGGACCTCTAGCGGGAGGGATCTTCTACGAGCAGTACTTC
-	-	TRBV6-1	TRBJ2-4	CASSLCAKEIQYF	TGTGCCAGTTCTCTCTGCGCCAAAGAGATTCAGTACTTC
large	TRBD1	TRBV7-2	TRBJ2-1	CASSPPDRVWHNEQFF	TGTGCCAGCAGCCCCCCTGACAGGGTTTGGCACAATGAGCAGTTCTTC
medium-sized	TRBD2	TRBV7-9	TRBJ2-7	CASSINRSGRAFREQYF	TGTGCCAGCAGCATAAATCGAAGCGGGAGGGCCTTTAGGGAGCAGTACTTC
-	TRBD2	TRBV27	TRBJ2-7	CASSFTSASYEQYF	TGTGCCAGCAGTTTCACTAGCGCGTCCTACGAGCAGTACTTC
-	TRBD2	TRBV6-5	TRBJ2-2	CASSSSGLAGGTGELFF	TGTGCCAGCAGTTCATCGGGACTAGCGGGAGGTACCGGGGAGCTGTTTTTT
-	TRBD2	TRBV6-4	TRBJ2-3	CARRGWTESSGRVGSGGTGKQYF	TGTGCCAGGAGAGGGTGGACAGAAAGTAGCGGGAGGGTCGGGAGTGGGGGCACCGGGAAGCAGTATTTT
-	-	TRBV6-1	TRBJ2-4	CASSGGQGSNKNTQYF	TGTGCCAGCAGCGGGGGGCAGGGAAGTAACAAAAACACTCAGTACTTC
-	-	TRBV7-2	TRBJ2-7	CASSPTRGSSYEQYF	TGTGCCAGCAGCCCAACTCGGGGGAGCTCCTACGAGCAGTACTTC
-	TRBD2	TRBV6-1	TRBJ2-3	CAGGEREMMDTQYF	TGTGCCGGAGGGGAGCGGGAGATGATGGATACGCAGTATTTT
large	TRBD1	TRBV6-6	TRBJ2-7	CASSIQTGPYEQYF	TGTGCCAGCAGTATCCAGACAGGGCCCTACGAGCAGTACTTC
many	-	TRBV5-1	TRBJ2-1	CASSFSYNEQFF	TGCGCCAGCAGCTTCTCCTACAATGAGCAGTTCTTC
few	TRBD2	TRBV6-1	TRBJ2-4	CASSELGGCAKNTQYF	TGTGCCAGCAGCGAATTGGGGGGGTGCGCCAAAAACACTCAGTACTTC
large	TRBD2	TRBV6-1	TRBJ2-1	CATTSGSSDEQFF	TGTGCCACGACTAGCGGGAGTTCCGATGAGCAGTTCTTC
-	-	TRBV6-1	TRBJ2-3	CAGIEAVSTGALYF	TGTGCCGGCATTGAAGCTGTGAGCACCGGGGCGCTGTATTTT
-	-	TRBV20-1	TRBJ2-5	CSASSTYQETQYF	TGCAGTGCTAGCTCGACTTACCAAGAGACCCAGTACTTC
many	-	TRBV27	TRBJ2-4	CASSLSFEWNIQYF	TGTGCCAGCAGTTTATCTTTCGAGTGGAACATTCAGTACTTC
medium-sized	-	TRBV6-5	TRBJ2-1	CASSSPLKTQFF	TGTGCCAGCAGTTCCCCCCTAAAGACCCAGTTCTTC
-	-	TRBV6-1	TRBJ2-1	CASSEALLSGPYEQFF	TGTGCCAGCAGTGAAGCGCTGCTCTCCGGGCCCTACGAGCAGTTCTTC
-	-	TRBV6-5	TRBJ2-5	CASSYGLGQETQYF	TGTGCCAGCAGTTACGGCCTAGGACAAGAGACCCAGTACTTC
-	TRBD1	TRBV9	TRBJ1-4	CASSPPGQGRVLFF	TGTGCCAGCAGCCCCCCGGGACAGGGGAGAGTCCTGTTTTTT